This TCR beta chain appears in the sequencing data of a study of blood T cell repertoires in COVID-19. Study in general: Acute and convalescent COVID-19 samples came from the United States, Italy and Spain.

Germline CDR1 is SGHTA and CDR2 is FQGNSA. V was pared by 0 bases and J by 10 bases, with 13 bases between. CDR3 length: 15 amino acids. Only in-frame clones appear in the TCRdb table, and some are missing; sequencing was by immunoSEQ multiplex PCR. The sample consists of roughly 200,000 clones, more than 80% of them appearing once. Sequences were obtained from PBMCs or T cells enriched from blood (not recorded which). This chain joins TRBV7-2 and TRBJ1-6, with D unclear. The receptor was isolated from a man in his forties who had recovered from COVID-19. The CDR3 sequence is CASSLAPGHGSPLHF. The CDR3 DNA reads as TGTGCCAGCAGCTTAGCCCCAGGCCATGGCTCACCCCTCCACTTT.